A selection of T cell receptor beta chains follows, all from one sample in a study of human T cells and chemical hapten exposure. Via MiXCR, TCRdb re-called the RACE reads, giving one row per CDR3 protein. The sample has 300,000 to 400,000 distinct CDR3 sequences; less than 6.5% are singletons. The source material was whole blood, sampled in connection with sensitization to the hapten diphenylcyclopropenone (DPC). The receptors were gathered from a woman in her forties or fifties with alopecia areata. Some clones in this sample may be carry-over from other donors' samples. Both conserved end residues are part of each CDR3. Fields, in order: CDR3 protein, CDR3 DNA, clone size, V gene, D gene, J gene. A D gene is named only where the DNA matches it firmly. Size is omitted from some rows. Given values are once, few, many or a class for expanded clones.

cdr3_aa: CASSLPRTGPNEKLFF
cdr3_nt: TGCGCCAGCAGCTTGCCCCGGACAGGGCCTAATGAAAAACTGTTTTTT
clone_size: many
v_call: TRBV5-1
d_call: TRBD1
j_call: TRBJ1-4

cdr3_aa: CASSKTGDAEAFF
cdr3_nt: TGTGCCAGCAGCAAGACAGGGGACGCTGAAGCTTTCTTT
clone_size: few
v_call: TRBV7-9
d_call: TRBD1
j_call: TRBJ1-1

cdr3_aa: CASSQVGTGFNEKLFF
cdr3_nt: TGCGCCAGCAGCCAAGTGGGGACAGGGTTTAATGAAAAACTGTTTTTT
clone_size: few
v_call: TRBV4-3
d_call: TRBD1
j_call: TRBJ1-4

cdr3_aa: CAISESMSADTQYF
cdr3_nt: TGTGCCATCAGTGAGTCGATGTCAGCAGATACGCAGTATTTT
clone_size: many
v_call: TRBV10-3
d_call: -
j_call: TRBJ2-3

cdr3_aa: CASSWMVQQRDTEAFF
cdr3_nt: TGTGCCAGCAGCTGGATGGTCCAGCAACGGGACACTGAAGCTTTCTTT
clone_size: -
v_call: TRBV5-6
d_call: -
j_call: TRBJ1-1

cdr3_aa: CASDRGTSNSPLHF
cdr3_nt: TGTGCCAGCGACAGGGGGACCTCTAATTCACCCCTCCACTTT
clone_size: few
v_call: TRBV7-2
d_call: TRBD1
j_call: TRBJ1-6

cdr3_aa: CASTPEVYNEQFF
cdr3_nt: TGTGCCAGCACCCCCGAGGTTTACAATGAGCAGTTCTTC
clone_size: many
v_call: TRBV6-6
d_call: -
j_call: TRBJ2-1

cdr3_aa: CASSGDLGLVGDTQYF
cdr3_nt: TGTGCCAGCAGCGGAGACCTGGGACTAGTCGGAGATACGCAGTATTTT
clone_size: -
v_call: TRBV9
d_call: TRBD2
j_call: TRBJ2-3

cdr3_aa: CASSYRLANEQFF
cdr3_nt: TGTGCCAGCAGTTACCGACTAGCCAATGAGCAGTTCTTC
clone_size: many
v_call: TRBV6-2/TRBV6-3
d_call: TRBD2
j_call: TRBJ2-1

cdr3_aa: CSARNPGLAGGRETQYF
cdr3_nt: TGCAGTGCTAGAAACCCCGGACTAGCGGGGGGGCGGGAGACCCAGTACTTC
clone_size: many
v_call: TRBV20-1
d_call: TRBD2
j_call: TRBJ2-5

cdr3_aa: CASSLSRRSGEQYF
cdr3_nt: TGTGCCAGCAGTTTATCGCGGCGCTCCGGGGAGCAGTACTTC
clone_size: many
v_call: TRBV27
d_call: -
j_call: TRBJ2-7

cdr3_aa: CASSETGVPHEQYF
cdr3_nt: TGCGCCAGCAGTGAGACAGGGGTTCCCCACGAGCAGTACTTC
clone_size: many
v_call: TRBV10-1
d_call: TRBD1
j_call: TRBJ2-7

cdr3_aa: CASSLGQATHEQFF
cdr3_nt: TGTGCCAGCAGCTTGGGGCAGGCAACCCATGAGCAGTTCTTC
clone_size: -
v_call: TRBV5-6
d_call: -
j_call: TRBJ2-1

cdr3_aa: CASSQVYPSTGRGNTIYF
cdr3_nt: TGCGCCAGCAGCCAAGTCTACCCATCGACAGGGCGCGGAAACACCATATATTTT
clone_size: -
v_call: TRBV4-1
d_call: TRBD1
j_call: TRBJ1-3

cdr3_aa: CSASLVAGGLSYNEQFF
cdr3_nt: TGCAGTGCTAGTCTCGTTGCCGGTGGACTCTCCTACAATGAGCAGTTCTTC
clone_size: many
v_call: TRBV20-1
d_call: -
j_call: TRBJ2-1

cdr3_aa: CASSLALGDTGELFF
cdr3_nt: TGCGCCAGCAGCTTGGCCCTAGGAGACACCGGGGAGCTGTTTTTT
clone_size: many
v_call: TRBV5-1
d_call: -
j_call: TRBJ2-2

cdr3_aa: CASRATTGAFYGYTF
cdr3_nt: TGTGCCAGCAGGGCTACGACAGGGGCGTTCTATGGCTACACCTTC
clone_size: -
v_call: TRBV5-6
d_call: TRBD1
j_call: TRBJ1-2

cdr3_aa: CSVPSGSRDTQYF
cdr3_nt: TGCAGCGTTCCTAGCGGGAGCAGAGATACGCAGTATTTT
clone_size: many
v_call: TRBV29-1
d_call: TRBD2
j_call: TRBJ2-3

cdr3_aa: CAIRGTGSSYEAFF
cdr3_nt: TGTGCCATCAGGGGCACAGGGAGCAGTTATGAAGCTTTCTTT
clone_size: many
v_call: TRBV10-3
d_call: -
j_call: TRBJ1-1

cdr3_aa: CSARDGTGNEKLFF
cdr3_nt: TGCAGTGCTAGAGATGGGACAGGGAATGAAAAACTGTTTTTT
clone_size: few
v_call: TRBV20-1
d_call: TRBD1
j_call: TRBJ1-4

cdr3_aa: CSAVGLAGGPSYEQYF
cdr3_nt: TGCAGTGCTGTCGGACTAGCGGGGGGGCCGTCCTACGAGCAGTACTTC
clone_size: many
v_call: TRBV20-1
d_call: TRBD2
j_call: TRBJ2-7

cdr3_aa: CASSPTHTGELYEQYF
cdr3_nt: TGCGCCAGCAGTCCTACCCATACAGGAGAGCTTTACGAGCAGTACTTC
clone_size: few
v_call: TRBV4-1
d_call: -
j_call: TRBJ2-7

cdr3_aa: CSVGRGGRDTQYF
cdr3_nt: TGCAGCGTTGGCCGGGGGGGTAGAGATACGCAGTATTTT
clone_size: few
v_call: TRBV29-1
d_call: TRBD2
j_call: TRBJ2-3

cdr3_aa: CASSPRGYGNQPQHF
cdr3_nt: TGTGCCAGCAGCCCAAGGGGGTACGGCAATCAGCCCCAGCATTTT
clone_size: -
v_call: TRBV2
d_call: -
j_call: TRBJ1-5

cdr3_aa: CASSQEFPGTSGDNEQFF
cdr3_nt: TGTGCCAGCAGCCAAGAGTTTCCCGGGACTAGCGGGGACAATGAGCAGTTCTTC
clone_size: -
v_call: TRBV3-1
d_call: TRBD2
j_call: TRBJ2-1

cdr3_aa: CSATTGSNQPQHF
cdr3_nt: TGCAGTGCTACGACAGGTAGCAATCAGCCCCAGCATTTT
clone_size: -
v_call: TRBV20-1
d_call: -
j_call: TRBJ1-5

cdr3_aa: CASSLRTSGINEQFF
cdr3_nt: TGTGCCAGCAGCTTGCGGACTAGCGGGATCAATGAGCAGTTCTTC
clone_size: few
v_call: TRBV5-4
d_call: TRBD2
j_call: TRBJ2-1